The source of this T cell receptor (beta chain) is a study of CD8+ T cells in alopecia areata. Once sorted, CD4+ cells from five patients yielded CD25+CD127- cells. PBMCs provided sorted CD4+ and CD8+ T cells. Germline V CDR1 and CDR2: MDHEN, SYDVKM. Trimming took off 8 bases at V and 4 bases at J, with 8 bases between the two ends. This CDR3 is 12 amino acids long. Extracted from the samples, RNA was reverse transcribed into cDNA to serve as the sequencing template. Only in-frame clones appear in the TCRdb table, and some are missing; sequencing was by immunoSEQ multiplex PCR. The data show some 14,000 clones, roughly 54% seen once.

The sequence was collected from a human donor with alopecia areata. This rearrangement joins TRBV28 to TRBJ2-2; D ambiguous. The sample was CD4+ Tregs sorted from blood. The CDR3, as DNA: TGTGCCAGCCAGACACTCACCGGGGAGCTGTTTTTT. It encodes CASQTLTGELFF.